This TCR beta chain was identified in a study of T-cell reconstitution after alpha-beta-depleted transplantation in children. TCRbeta library preparation incorporated unique molecular identifiers. TCRdb reprocessed the PCR reads via MiXCR and lists one record per CDR3 protein. This sample yields around 450,000 distinct CDR3 sequences, of which roughly 15% are seen a single time; less than 30% belongs to the top ten. In the case of this clonotype: Its antigen is still unknown.

Study-wide points: Approximately two months post-transplant, alpha-beta T cells reportedly originated from several hundred expanded graft clones. The main origin of T-cell counts and diversity one year after transplant was newly produced T cells.

The sequences come from PBMCs, mostly from graft donor cells, collected 360 days after TCRalphabeta/CD19-depleted stem cell transplant. The clonotype comes from a boy under two years old who had a stem cell transplant for Wiskott-Aldrich syndrome, so the T cells may come from the graft donor.

DNA of the CDR3: TGTGCCAGCAGTTTTGCCCCCGGGAGGGCCTTTGCCGGGGAGCTGTTTTTT. The encoded protein is CASSFAPGRAFAGELFF. The J gene is TRBJ2-2, the V gene TRBV12-3 or TRBV12-4, with 8 nucleotides matching TRBD2. Germline trimming cut 3 bases from V and 6 bases from J; bases unmatched to any gene: 12. The CDR3 spans 17 residues.